The clone carrying this T cell receptor (beta chain) was picked up many times. Its antigen is undetermined. The sample comes from a study of T cells in Graves' hyperthyroidism and ophthalmopathy. Study-level points and caveats: Ophthalmopathy was identified by the model a median roughly six months ahead of onset.

This sample holds PBMCs from 8 to 10 ml fresh peripheral blood. The CDR3 regions of TCR beta were amplified from RNA transcripts. First-round RT-PCR of the TCR CDR3 relied on the HTBI primer set. In TCRdb, the multiplex PCR reads were re-called with MiXCR into one record per CDR3 protein. The sample includes some 350,000 distinct CDR3 sequences, roughly 15% of them seen just once. The CDR3 is 16 amino acids. Germline-derived CDR1 and CDR2 are SGHRS and YFSETQ. The ends lost 0 bases at V and 7 bases at J; junction bases unmatched: 11. The sequenced material came from blood. The origin of this receptor is a woman aged 60-75 years with Graves' ophthalmopathy. The chain carries TRBV5-1 and TRBJ2-7; 9 bases are a match to TRBD2. DNA for the CDR3: TGCGCCAGCAGCTTGGGATCCCTAGCGGGGAATAAGGAGCAGTACTTC. As protein: CASSLGSLAGNKEQYF.